This record looks at one T cell receptor beta chain sequence and its context. No conserved phenylalanine or tryptophan ends this CDR3, so it is likely a read error. The limits of the CDR3 on the DNA are not certain, so only TCRdb's listed CDR3 is given. The source of the sample is a study of tumor-infiltrating lymphocytes in oesophageal squamous cell carcinoma. Looked up from germline, CDR1 is SGHTA and CDR2 is FQGNSA. The CDR3 has 15 amino acids, counting both end residues. MiXCR, applied by TCRdb to the PCR reads, yields one record per CDR3 protein. Of about 14,000 distinct CDR3 sequences in the sample, roughly half were seen once.

The rearrangement joins TRBV7-2 to TRBJ2-3; the table's D gene call, TRBD1, was not cross checked with the DNA. The sequence came from a male donor with esophageal squamous cell carcinoma. The sequencing input was blood. This CDR3 is CASTFTGGETQYFGS.